Below, 15 T cell receptor beta chains from the same sample are listed, as sequenced in a study of T cell responses to AZD1222 COVID-19 vaccine. Only in-frame clones appear in the TCRdb table, and some are missing; sequencing was by immunoSEQ multiplex PCR. The sample has about 180,000 clones, about 89% seen once. This material consisted of peripheral blood, taken on day 0 of AZD1222 vaccination. The source is an adult in good health.

The gene calls are TRBV3-1 (or the pseudogene TRBV3-2) and TRBJ2-3, with 10 positions matching TRBD2. In germline, CDR1 is LGHDT, CDR2 YNNKEL (reference sequence). The trim removed 0 bases at V and 0 bases at J, leaving 12 bases unmatched. CDR3 size: 20 residues. CDR3 protein: CASSQDYLAGEPLSTDTQYF. The DNA of the CDR3 is TGTGCCAGCAGCCAAGATTACCTAGCGGGAGAGCCCCTCAGCACAGATACGCAGTATTTT.

The gene calls are TRBV28 and TRBJ2-1; 11 bases are a match to TRBD2. CDR1 is MDHEN, CDR2 SYDVKM, per germline. CDR3 length: 16 residues. V dropped 6 bases and J dropped 3; count of bases not matched to a gene: 7. Here the CDR3 DNA reads TGTGCCAGCAGAGGTAGCGGGAGGGCCAACTACAATGAGCAGTTCTTC. Protein product: CASRGSGRANYNEQFF.

This CDR3 reads CSALTGAFSTDTQYF. In nucleotides, the CDR3 is TGCAGCGCCCTTACAGGGGCTTTTAGCACAGATACGCAGTATTTT. The chain links TRBV29-1 to TRBJ2-3; 7 bases agree with TRBD1. The germline gives CDR1 SQVTM, CDR2 ANQGSEA. Trimming at V came to 7 bases and at J to 0 bases, leaving 10 bases not matched to a gene. The CDR3 is 15 amino acids.

The rearrangement joins TRBV6-5 to TRBJ1-1; no firm D call. The CDR3 length is 13 residues. The germline V gene encodes CDR1 MNHEY and CDR2 SVGAGI. The V end was cut by 4 bases, the J end by 4 bases, with 10 bases between. CDR3 sequence (DNA): TGTGCCAGCAGTTCCGTCCGCGGCACTGAAGCTTTCTTT. This codes for CASSSVRGTEAFF.

This chain joins TRBV4-1 and TRBJ1-1; the match to TRBD1 covers 8 bases. Germline CDR1 reads MGHRA; CDR2 reads YSYEKL. V dropped 3 bases and J dropped 1; count of bases not matched to a gene: 4. The CDR3 length is 15 residues. In DNA, the CDR3 is TGCGCCAGCAGCCACACCGGGACAGGGAACACTGAAGCTTTCTTT. This sequence encodes CASSHTGTGNTEAFF.

The table lists this clone with a count of one. The chain links TRBV10-3 to TRBJ1-2, with 7 bases fitting TRBD1. This CDR3 comprises 12 residues. From germline, CDR1 is ENHRY and CDR2 SYGVKD. Trimming removed 4 bases from V and 5 bases from J; junction bases left unmatched: 1. CDR3 nucleotides: TGTGCCATCAGTGGGGACAGTTATGGCTACACCTTC. Its protein is CAISGDSYGYTF.

V is TRBV4-1 and J is TRBJ2-7, with D tentatively TRBD2 (5 bases). This CDR3 has 14 amino acids. The germline CDR1 and CDR2 sequences are MGHRA and YSYEKL. The V end was cut by 0 bases, the J end by 2 bases, with 8 bases between. This CDR3 is CASSQDPGTYEQYV. The CDR3 DNA follows: TGCGCCAGCAGCCAAGATCCCGGGACCTACGAGCAGTACGTC.

CDR3 DNA sequence: TGCAGCGTTGCCCCAGGGGGAGGCTTGAACACTGAAGCTTTCTTT. Translation: CSVAPGGGLNTEAFF. The chain is built from TRBV29-1 and TRBJ1-1; 7 positions agree with TRBD1. After removal of 4 bases from V and 0 bases from J, the junction contained 8 bases not matched to a gene. CDR1 and CDR2 from the germline V gene are SQVTM and ANQGSEA. This CDR3 spans 15 amino acids.

The chain links TRBV2 to TRBJ1-2; D may be TRBD1 (5 bases). The CDR3 runs 16 residues. Germline V gene data show CDR1 as SNHLY and CDR2 as FYNNEI. V dropped 3 bases and J dropped 0 bases, with 14 bases sitting between them. This CDR3 is CASSDPGGVANYGYTF. Written as DNA, the CDR3 is TGTGCCAGCAGTGATCCTGGGGGGGTGGCTAACTATGGCTACACCTTC.

This chain joins TRBV6-1 and TRBJ1-1; 7 bases map to TRBD1. The ends lost 3 bases at V and 0 bases at J; junction bases unmatched: 4. CDR3 length: 15 residues. CDR1 and CDR2 from the germline V gene are MNHNS and SASEGT. CDR3 nucleotides: TGTGCCAGCAGTGACCCAAGGGGGCTGAACACTGAAGCTTTCTTT. Amino acid sequence: CASSDPRGLNTEAFF.

The chain joins TRBV12-3 or TRBV12-4 to TRBJ1-1; D gene unclear. Deletions cut 1 base from V and 10 bases from J, with 10 bases between. The CDR3 is 12 residues long. The CDR3 is CASSLVAFVAFF. The CDR3, as DNA: TGTGCCAGCAGTTTAGTAGCTTTTGTAGCTTTCTTT.

The chain has TRBV7-3 and TRBJ2-1; no clear D gene. The V gene's germline CDR1 is SGHTA and CDR2 FQGTGA. V was trimmed by 5 bases and J by 0 bases, leaving 5 bases between them. The CDR3 length is 13 residues. In DNA, the CDR3 is TGTGCCAGCAGCCTTAGCTCCTACAATGAGCAGTTCTTC. Residues: CASSLSSYNEQFF.

This chain uses TRBV19 with TRBJ1-1, with D possibly TRBD1 on 5 matching bases. Germline CDR1 is LNHDA and CDR2 is SQIVND (reference sequence). The CDR3 sequence is 15 residues long. Trimming removed 7 bases from V and 1 base from J, with 16 bases in between. The CDR3, as DNA: TGTGCCAGTACCAACCGGGACCGCACGAACACTGAAGCTTTCTTT. Protein sequence: CASTNRDRTNTEAFF.

The chain joins TRBV30 to TRBJ2-4, with D uncertain. The length of the CDR3 is 12 residues. Per the germline V gene, CDR1 is GTSNPN and CDR2 is SVGIG (reference sequence). V gave up 2 bases and J gave up 9 bases, with 11 bases separating them. In nucleotides, the CDR3 is TGTGCCTGGAGTCCACAACCCCGCATTCAGTACTTC. It specifies CAWSPQPRIQYF.

J is TRBJ2-4 and V is TRBV27, with D possibly matching TRBD1 (5 bases). Germline values: CDR1 MNHEY, CDR2 SMNVEV (reference sequence). Trimming removed 0 bases from V and 15 bases from J, with 15 bases in between. This CDR3 contains 13 residues. The CDR3: CASSLSGHTRSYF. The CDR3 DNA is TGTGCCAGCAGTTTATCCGGACACACAAGGTCGTACTTC.